The 14 T cell receptor beta chains below all came from one sample that was sequenced in a study of T cells after yellow fever vaccination. TCRdb analysed the 5' RACE reads with MiXCR anew, one entry per CDR3 protein. The sample comprises hundreds of thousands of distinct CDR3 sequences, 18% of which are singletons, and roughly a sixth rests with the top ten. Sequenced here: PBMCs, sampled before the yellow fever booster vaccination. The origin of the receptors is a man between 18 and 35 years old who received the YFV17D yellow fever vaccine.

This clonotype was counted only a few times. The V and J genes are TRBV5-1 and TRBJ1-4; D might be TRBD1 (5 bases). CDR1 SGHRS and CDR2 YFSETQ come from the germline V gene. The CDR3 totals 13 residues. V shed 6 bases and J shed 5 bases, with 11 bases lying between them. The DNA of the CDR3 is TGCGCCAGCAAGCAGGGCTCGAATGAAAAACTGTTTTTT. Translating gives CASKQGSNEKLFF.

This clonotype was seen only a few times. The V call is TRBV25-1, the J call TRBJ1-5; no definite D call. The CDR3 has 16 amino acids. Germline loops: CDR1 MGHDK, CDR2 SYGVNS. Trimming left V 2 bases short and J 2 bases short, with 13 bases between. The CDR3 sequence is CASSEHGGSGNQPQHF. The CDR3 bases are TGTGCCAGCAGTGAACATGGAGGTTCGGGCAATCAGCCCCAGCATTTT.

A few counts support this clonotype. A junction end diverges from the germline sequence, so it may reflect a read error. V is TRBV7-9 and J is TRBJ2-7, with unresolved D. The CDR3 has 11 residues. Germline V lookup: CDR1 SEHNR, CDR2 FQNEAQ (reference sequence). In nucleotides, the CDR3 is TGTGCCAGCAGCTCCGAGAGTCGTGTGGAGTTC. Protein product: CASSSESRVEF.

This clonotype has a count of ten or more. The chain combines TRBV7-8 with TRBJ1-6; the D gene is possibly TRBD1 (5 bases). V lost 3 bases and J lost 5, with 8 bases in between. CDR3 length equals 14 residues. Germline V gives CDR1 SGHVS, CDR2 FQNEAQ. The CDR3 reads CASSLSGHNSPLHF. The CDR3 bases are TGTGCCAGCAGCTTGTCGGGACATAATTCACCCCTCCACTTT.

This clonotype has ten or more counts. This chain uses TRBV28 with TRBJ1-2; 7 nucleotides agree with TRBD1. The CDR3 length is 12 residues. CDR1 and CDR2 from the germline V gene are MDHEN and SYDVKM. V lost 4 bases to trimming and J lost 6 bases; unmatched junction nucleotides: 2. CDR3 amino acids: CASSYDRDGYTF. The CDR3 region has the DNA TGTGCCAGCAGTTACGACAGGGATGGCTACACCTTC.

The rearrangement joins TRBV5-1 to TRBJ2-7; D gene uncertain. Germline V lookup: CDR1 SGHRS, CDR2 YFSETQ. With 5 bases removed from V and 3 bases from J, the gap between germline ends came to 15 bases. There are 14 residues in the CDR3. CDR3 protein: CASSFSDVVYEQYF. The DNA of the CDR3 is TGCGCCAGCAGTTTTAGTGACGTAGTCTACGAGCAGTACTTC. The whole variable domain, filled in from reference TRBV5-1 and TRBJ2-7, reads KAGVTQTPRYLIKTRGQQVTLSCSPISGHRSVSWYQQTPGQGLQFLFEYFSETQRNKGNFPGRFSGRQFSNSRSEMNVSTLELGDSALYLCASSFSDVVYEQYFGPGTRLTVT.

The J gene is TRBJ2-3, the V gene TRBV12-3 or TRBV12-4; possibly TRBD2 for D (7 bases). The CDR3 has 14 amino acids. The V end was cut by 8 bases, the J end by 8 bases, with 20 bases between. The CDR3 region has the DNA TGTGCCAGCTCAAAGGGGGGGGCTCCGAGTACGCAGTATTTT. Translated, it gives CASSKGGAPSTQYF.

To note about this clonotype: A read error may produce the germline difference seen at one junction end. The chain couples TRBV7-7 to TRBJ2-5; 11 positions agree with TRBD2. This CDR3 has 18 amino acids. Germline V gives CDR1 SSHAT, CDR2 FNYEAQ (reference sequence). This chain's CDR3 is CASSLRPRTSGSQETQYF. As DNA, the CDR3 is TGTGCTAGCAGCTTACGTCCCCGGACTAGCGGGTCTCAAGAGACCCAGTACTTC.

The chain couples TRBV6-1 to TRBJ2-2, with D possibly TRBD1 on 6 matching bases. Germline CDR1 reads MNHNS; CDR2 reads SASEGT. The CDR3 has 15 amino acids. The V end was cut by 1 base, the J end by 3 bases, with 9 bases between. The CDR3 DNA reads as TGTGCCAGCAGTGAAGACAGGGCGGACACCGGGGAGCTGTTTTTT. Residues: CASSEDRADTGELFF.

The chain combines TRBV9 with TRBJ2-3; D perhaps matches TRBD1 (6 bases). The CDR3 has 15 amino acids. The V gene lost 0 bases and the J gene lost 4 bases, with 12 bases spanning the gap. Germline V gene lookup returns CDR1 SGDLS and CDR2 YYNGEE. The CDR3 loop reads CASSVEGGVADTQYF. The CDR3 coding sequence is TGTGCCAGCAGCGTAGAAGGGGGTGTTGCAGATACGCAGTATTTT.

The table lists this clonotype with a few counts. The CDR3 loop reads CASSPAAGQGTYIEYF. The CDR3 nucleotides are TGCGCCAGCAGCCCCGCGGCGGGACAGGGAACCTACATCGAGTACTTC. The chain is built from TRBV5-1 and TRBJ2-7, with TRBD1 matching 9 bases. The V segment lost 4 bases and the J segment 11 bases; nucleotides outside the gene matches: 19. Per the germline V gene, CDR1 is SGHRS and CDR2 is YFSETQ. The CDR3 runs to 16 residues. Looking up the rest from reference TRBV5-1 and TRBJ2-7 gives the full variable domain: KAGVTQTPRYLIKTRGQQVTLSCSPISGHRSVSWYQQTPGQGLQFLFEYFSETQRNKGNFPGRFSGRQFSNSRSEMNVSTLELGDSALYLCASSPAAGQGTYIEYFGPGTRLTVT.

Notes on this clonotype: At one boundary the junction diverges from the germline segment, which might be a read error. V gene TRBV27 combines with J gene TRBJ2-7; D tentatively fits TRBD1 or TRBD2 (5 bases each). The CDR3 loop spans 13 amino acids. Germline loops: CDR1 MNHEY, CDR2 SMNVEV (reference sequence). The CDR3 DNA reads as TGTGCCATCAGTTTCGGGGCCTCCTACGAGCAGTACTTC. Its protein is CAISFGASYEQYF.

This clonotype was recorded a few times. CDR3 loop: CATGRGYDTGELFF. CDR3 nucleotide sequence: TGTGCCACAGGTCGGGGTTATGACACCGGGGAGCTGTTTTTT. The chain combines TRBV15 with TRBJ2-2; D is possibly TRBD2 (5 bases). Per germline, CDR1 LNHNV and CDR2 YYDKDF (reference sequence). This CDR3 has 14 residues. Trimming shortened V by 9 bases and J by 3 bases, and 14 bases separated the two germline ends.

The V and J genes are TRBV4-2 and TRBJ1-6, with D perhaps matching TRBD1 (5 bases). CDR1 is LGHNA and CDR2 is YNFKEQ in the germline V gene. Trimming left V 0 bases short and J 10 bases short, with 19 bases between. The CDR3 totals 17 residues. CDR3 region: CASSQDLAGKGGSPLHF. In DNA form, the CDR3 reads TGTGCCAGCAGCCAAGATCTCGCAGGGAAAGGTGGCTCACCCCTCCACTTT.